A single sample is the source of the 7 T cell receptor beta chains below, sequenced in a study of yellow fever vaccine responses in identical twins. TCRdb used MiXCR to reprocess the RT-PCR reads, holding one entry per CDR3 protein. Seen here are roughly 660 distinct CDR3 sequences, 93% observed once, and the top ten hold about 4.7%. The input for sequencing was T cells from blood (PBMCs), unsorted or a sorted subset (not recorded which), taken before or after yellow fever vaccination (not recorded which). These receptors all come from a woman aged 18-30 years who received the yellow fever vaccine.

This chain links TRBV15 with TRBJ2-3; no clear D gene. Trimming left V 2 bases short and J 1 base short, with 7 bases between. The CDR3 contains 14 residues. CDR1 is LNHNV, CDR2 YYDKDF, per germline (reference sequence). The CDR3 loop reads CATSRNSGTDTQYF. CDR3 in DNA: TGTGCCACCAGCAGAAACAGCGGCACAGATACGCAGTATTTT.

V usage is TRBV4-2 and J usage is TRBJ2-5, with D unclear. There are 14 residues in the CDR3. Trimming removed 2 bases from V and 5 bases from J, with 12 bases in between. Per the germline V gene, CDR1 is LGHNA and CDR2 is YNFKEQ. Here the CDR3 reads CASSQTSFGETQYF. DNA of the CDR3: TGTGCCAGCAGCCAAACATCTTTTGGGGAGACCCAGTACTTC.

The gene calls are TRBV4-3 and TRBJ1-4; 7 positions agree with TRBD1. The J segment lost 7 bases and the V segment lost 3 bases, leaving 2 bases of the junction unmatched. Germline V CDR1 and CDR2: LGHNA, YSLEER. The CDR3 is 13 amino acids. Here the CDR3 DNA reads TGCGCCAGCAGCCAGACAGGGTTTGAAAAACTGTTTTTT. It translates to CASSQTGFEKLFF.

This clonotype was found once. This chain connects TRBV12-3 or TRBV12-4 to TRBJ1-1, with D perhaps matching TRBD1 (6 bases). This CDR3 spans 15 amino acids. V lost 4 bases, J lost 4 bases, and 16 bases lay in between. The CDR3: CASSSGWGAGTEAFF. In nucleotides, the CDR3 is TGTGCCAGCAGTTCGGGGTGGGGGGCTGGCACTGAAGCTTTCTTT.

The chain combines TRBV29-1 with TRBJ2-2; D is uncertain. The V end lost 4 bases, the J end lost 6 bases, and 15 bases lay between the germline ends. This CDR3 is built from 14 residues. Germline V gene lookup returns CDR1 SQVTM and CDR2 ANQGSEA. CDR3 protein: CSVVDQKPAGELFF. In DNA form, the CDR3 reads TGCAGCGTTGTTGACCAAAAACCCGCCGGGGAGCTGTTTTTT.

The CDR3 loop reads CASSQNSDTTGELFF. The DNA of the CDR3 is TGCGCCAGCAGTCAAAATTCCGACACGACCGGGGAGCTGTTTTTT. This chain joins TRBV23-1 and TRBJ2-2, with unresolved D. TRBV23-1 is designated an ORF whose function remains uncertain. V was clipped by 2 bases and J by 5 bases, with 12 bases between them. The CDR3 has 15 amino acids.

The CDR3 sequence is CAIRWTSGAYEQYF. CDR3 sequence (DNA): TGTGCCATCAGATGGACTAGCGGAGCCTACGAGCAGTACTTC. The chain recombines TRBV10-3 with TRBJ2-7, with 10 positions matching TRBD2. This CDR3 is 14 amino acids long. CDR1 and CDR2 (germline): ENHRY, SYGVKD. The V gene end was trimmed by 6 bases and the J gene end by 2 bases; junction bases not matched to a gene: 4.